This TCR beta chain was recovered during a study of response to subunit inactivated influenza vaccine. After removal of 2 bases from V and 4 bases from J, the junction contained 6 bases not matched to a gene. CDR3 length: 15 amino acids. Germline-derived CDR1 and CDR2 are SGHTA and FQGNSA. TCRdb independently ran MiXCR on the RT-PCR reads; one entry per CDR3 protein. The repertoire holds about 570,000 distinct CDR3 sequences, with approximately 10% as singletons. This same sample was also part of a study on T cells expressing NK-cell markers. From that paper: The cDNA for TCR beta came from 5'RACE template switching with UMIs. Beta-chain profiling covered CD3+CD56+NKG2C+, CD3+CD56+NKG2C- and CD3+CD56-NKG2C+ sorted subsets. The study sequenced eight donors, seven HCMV-seropositive and one seronegative. In roughly 6 donors, dominant CD3+CD56+NKG2C+ clones formed about 1.0-7.0% of CD8+ cells. The CD3+CD56-NKG2C+ fraction of a few donors was also led by these clonotypes.

The specimen comprised PBMCs from blood, sampled on the day of vaccination. The V and J genes are TRBV7-2 and TRBJ2-3, with 7 bases aligning to TRBD2. This receptor was taken from a man aged 45-65 years who received an inactivated influenza vaccine. The CDR3 loop reads CASSLLASGADTQYF. The CDR3 DNA follows: TGTGCCAGCAGCTTATTGGCTAGCGGAGCAGATACGCAGTATTTT.